These 27 T cell receptor beta chains originate from one sample sequenced in a study of fetal regulatory T cell absence and autoimmunity. The data were produced by immunoSEQ multiplex PCR, yet TCRdb's version contains in-frame clones alone and is incomplete. Seen here are tens of thousands of clones, approximately 83% observed once, and the top ten hold approximately 0.37%. Sequencing was performed on cord blood. The receptors were gathered from a newborn boy with IPEX syndrome.

The sample holds a few counts of this clone. The chain uses TRBV4-3 and TRBJ1-6; D remains ambiguous. The germline V gene encodes CDR1 LGHNA and CDR2 YSLEER. Trimming left V 4 bases short and J 7 bases short, with 11 bases between. The CDR3 length is 14 residues. CDR3 sequence: CASSRATGNSPLHF. In DNA form, the CDR3 reads TGCGCCAGCAGCCGAGCGACGGGGAATTCACCCCTCCACTTT.

The chain joins TRBV4-3 to TRBJ2-4; tentatively, D is TRBD2 (6 bases). The CDR3 sequence is 15 residues long. Germline CDR1 and CDR2: LGHNA and YSLEER. Trimming removed 1 base at V and 1 base at J, with 8 bases between. In DNA, the CDR3 is TGCGCCAGCAGCCAAGGGCTAGCGGCCAAAAACATTCAGTACTTC. It specifies CASSQGLAAKNIQYF.

V usage is TRBV29-1 and J usage is TRBJ1-1; TRBD1 is a possible D gene (5 bases). CDR3 length: 17 residues. Trimming stripped 7 bases from V and 0 bases from J, with 24 bases between. The germline gives CDR1 SQVTM, CDR2 ANQGSEA. The CDR3 DNA reads TGCAGCGCTCATGGAAGGGGCGTCCGACTCCTGAACACTGAAGCTTTCTTT. This gives the protein CSAHGRGVRLLNTEAFF.

This clone was seen a few times. The chain joins TRBV10-3 to TRBJ1-2, with 7 bases aligning to TRBD1. With V trimmed by 8 bases and J by 4 bases, 7 bases remained unmatched. The CDR3 covers 13 residues. From germline, CDR1 is ENHRY and CDR2 SYGVKD. CDR3 DNA sequence: TGTGCCATCCATGAAGGGGGCGTCTATGGCTACACCTTC. It is translated as CAIHEGGVYGYTF.

The chain carries TRBV2 and TRBJ2-1, with 10 bases identical to TRBD1. Germline assignment: CDR1 SNHLY and CDR2 FYNNEI. The CDR3 runs to 19 residues. With V trimmed by 5 bases and J by 10 bases, 23 bases remained unmatched. CDR3 loop: CASSIPGQGPGNTRGEQFF. The DNA for the CDR3 is TGTGCCAGCAGTATCCCGGGACAGGGGCCCGGGAATACGAGAGGGGAGCAGTTCTTC.

The chain has TRBV30 and TRBJ2-7, with a possible D match to TRBD2 (7 bases). The V end was cut by 0 bases, the J end by 3 bases, with 24 bases between. CDR1 is GTSNPN and CDR2 is SVGIG in the germline V gene (reference sequence). The CDR3 spans 18 residues. Written as DNA, the CDR3 is TGTGCCTGGAGTGTACCTGGGGGGAGGGGGACGAGGGGCTACGAGCAGTACTTC. Residues: CAWSVPGGRGTRGYEQYF.

The chain couples TRBV29-1 to TRBJ1-2; no reliable D call. The V gene lost 1 base and the J gene lost 4 bases, with 10 bases spanning the gap. The CDR3 contains 13 residues. Germline V gene lookup returns CDR1 SQVTM and CDR2 ANQGSEA. DNA for the CDR3: TGCAGCGTTGAAGGCAGATCCCCCTATGGCTACACCTTC. Its translation is CSVEGRSPYGYTF. The variable domain in full, completed from reference TRBV29-1 and TRBJ1-2, reads SAVISQKPSRDICQRGTSLTIQCQVDSQVTMMFWYRQQPGQSLTLIATANQGSEATYESGFVIDKFPISRPNLTFSTLTVSNMSPEDSSIYLCSVEGRSPYGYTFGSGTRLTVV.

The chain is built from TRBV19 and TRBJ2-3; 7 bases match TRBD1. V trimming: 6 bases; J trimming: 1 base; junction bases outside the gene matches: 10. Germline assignment: CDR1 LNHDA and CDR2 SQIVND (reference sequence). The CDR3 loop spans 16 amino acids. CDR3 region: CASSRGQGDGTDTQYF. The CDR3 coding sequence is TGTGCCAGTAGCCGAGGGCAGGGGGACGGCACAGATACGCAGTATTTT.

This chain connects TRBV9 to TRBJ2-7; D uncertain. This CDR3 has 14 amino acids. V was clipped by 3 bases and J by 2 bases, with 12 bases between them. Germline loops: CDR1 SGDLS, CDR2 YYNGEE. CDR3 sequence (DNA): TGTGCCAGCAGCGGCGTCCCGCCGGCCTACGAGCAGTACTTC. It translates to CASSGVPPAYEQYF.

V and J are TRBV18 and TRBJ2-3, with 10 bases that match TRBD1. The length of the CDR3 is 16 residues. Losses at the gene ends were 4 bases for V and 0 bases for J; bases not matched to a gene: 4. The V gene's germline CDR1 is KGHSH and CDR2 LQKENI. CDR3 nucleotide sequence: TGTGCCAGCTCACGATGGACAGGGGGGAGCACAGATACGCAGTATTTT. Residues: CASSRWTGGSTDTQYF. The whole variable domain, filled in from reference TRBV18 and TRBJ2-3, reads NAGVMQNPRHLVRRRGQEARLRCSPMKGHSHVYWYRQLPEEGLKFMVYLQKENIIDESGMPKERFSAEFPKEGPSILRIQQVVRGDSAAYFCASSRWTGGSTDTQYFGPGTRLTVL.

There are a few counts of this clone. The chain is built from TRBV7-2 and TRBJ2-2; no reliable D call. Trimming removed 5 bases at V and 3 bases at J, with 19 bases between. Germline V gene sequence: CDR1 SGHTA, CDR2 FQGNSA. This CDR3 spans 17 amino acids. CDR3 sequence reads: CASSPRRIASYTGELFF. The CDR3 DNA reads as TGTGCCAGCAGCCCTCGCCGGATCGCTTCGTACACCGGGGAGCTGTTTTTT.

The chain's CDR3 is CAISESTRVGGTDTQYF. CDR3 sequence (DNA): TGTGCCATCAGTGAGTCGACTAGGGTCGGGGGCACAGATACGCAGTATTTT. The genes are TRBV10-3 and TRBJ2-3; maybe TRBD2 (6 bases). The CDR3 totals 17 residues. Per germline, CDR1 ENHRY and CDR2 SYGVKD. The V end lost 0 bases, the J end lost 1 base, and 14 bases lay between the germline ends.

This sequence joins TRBV9 and TRBJ1-2; D is perhaps TRBD1 (5 bases). From germline, CDR1 is SGDLS and CDR2 YYNGEE. V was clipped by 1 base and J by 8 bases, with 15 bases between them. The CDR3 sequence is 14 residues long. CDR3 DNA sequence: TGTGCCAGCAGCGTACAGGGAGGGTGGAAAGGCTACACCTTC. Its translation is CASSVQGGWKGYTF.

This rearrangement joins TRBV4-2 to TRBJ2-4; unclear D gene. V was trimmed by 0 bases and J by 8 bases, leaving 5 bases between them. CDR1 and CDR2 (germline): LGHNA, YNFKEQ. This CDR3 spans 12 amino acids. The CDR3 loop is CASSQDGDIQYF. CDR3 DNA: TGTGCCAGCAGCCAAGATGGAGACATTCAGTACTTC.

The chain uses TRBV4-3 and TRBJ1-1; 8 nucleotides match TRBD1. CDR1 and CDR2 from the germline V gene are LGHNA and YSLEER. This CDR3 comprises 14 residues. J was trimmed by 1 base and V by 6 bases; bases with no gene match: 4. This CDR3 is CASSPGGPNTEAFF. CDR3 DNA: TGCGCCAGCAGTCCAGGGGGCCCGAACACTGAAGCTTTCTTT.

The chain is built from TRBV7-9 and TRBJ2-7, with 7 bases aligning to TRBD1. This CDR3 is built from 17 residues. The junction had 10 bases not matched to a gene; V was cut back by 0 bases and J by 2 bases. In germline, CDR1 is SEHNR, CDR2 FQNEAQ (reference sequence). CDR3 in amino acids: CASSLARGRVAPYEQYF. CDR3 nucleotide sequence: TGTGCCAGCAGCTTAGCTAGGGGGCGGGTGGCCCCCTACGAGCAGTACTTC.

The J gene is TRBJ1-1, the V gene TRBV7-9; D is ambiguous. The CDR3 sequence is 12 residues long. CDR1 and CDR2 (germline): SEHNR, FQNEAQ (reference sequence). The V and J ends lost 5 bases and 4 bases respectively, with 8 bases between them. CDR3 sequence (DNA): TGTGCCAGCAGCCACGCACCCACTGAAGCTTTCTTT. Its translation is CASSHAPTEAFF.

The chain has TRBV6-1 and TRBJ1-4; no clear D. The CDR3 spans 13 residues. V gave up 2 bases and J gave up 11 bases, with 12 bases separating them. Per the germline V gene, CDR1 is MNHNS and CDR2 is SASEGT. As DNA, the CDR3 is TGTGCCAGCAGTGAACGATGGAATCGGAAACTGTTTTTT. It is translated as CASSERWNRKLFF.

This clone was observed a few times. The rearrangement links TRBV30 to TRBJ1-1; D gene uncertain. This CDR3 comprises 12 residues. V was trimmed by 3 bases and J by 7 bases, leaving 12 bases between them. CDR1 is GTSNPN and CDR2 is SVGIG in the germline V gene (reference sequence). The CDR3 nucleotides read TGTGCCTGGAGCCCACTGGGCAGTGAAGCTTTCTTT. This encodes CAWSPLGSEAFF.

This clone was seen just once. The rearrangement links TRBV6-1 to TRBJ2-5; 7 bases line up with TRBD2. Germline loops: CDR1 MNHNS, CDR2 SASEGT. V shed 8 bases, J shed 1 base, and the junction held 7 bases outside the gene matches. The CDR3 is made up of 14 amino acids. In nucleotides, the CDR3 is TGTGCCAGCGCGGTGGGGGGGACCCAAGAGACCCAGTACTTC. Translating it yields CASAVGGTQETQYF.

This sequence joins TRBV6-1 and TRBJ1-1; D may be TRBD1 (6 bases). The CDR3 loop spans 13 amino acids. V lost 11 bases to trimming and J lost 1 base, with 14 bases between them. Germline CDR1 MNHNS, CDR2 SASEGT. The CDR3 reads CASQGLRNTEAFF. The CDR3 DNA follows: TGTGCCTCACAGGGTCTTCGGAACACTGAAGCTTTCTTT.

The V and J genes are TRBV13 and TRBJ2-1, with D unclear. Trimming took 4 bases from V and 6 from J, leaving 7 bases between them. The CDR3 covers 12 residues. CDR1 is PRHDT, CDR2 FYEKMQ, per germline (reference sequence). The CDR3 loop reads CASSSPGNEQFF. Here the CDR3 DNA reads TGTGCCAGCAGCTCCCCGGGCAATGAGCAGTTCTTC. The variable domain in full, with the rest retrieved from reference TRBV13 and TRBJ2-1, is AAGVIQSPRHLIKEKRETATLKCYPIPRHDTVYWYQQGPGQDPQFLISFYEKMQSDKGSIPDRFSAQQFSDYHSELNMSSLELGDSALYFCASSSPGNEQFFGPGTRLTVL.

The rearrangement links TRBV7-8 to TRBJ2-6; 8 bases agree with TRBD2. This CDR3 comprises 20 residues. V dropped 0 bases and J dropped 0; count of bases not matched to a gene: 10. Germline-derived CDR1 and CDR2 are SGHVS and FQNEAQ. CDR3 in DNA: TGTGCCAGCAGCTTAGCGCGACTAGCGCCAGAAGACTCTGGGGCCAACGTCCTGACTTTC. It yields the protein CASSLARLAPEDSGANVLTF.

The rearrangement joins TRBV25-1 to TRBJ1-1, with TRBD1 identical over 9 bases. J was trimmed by 1 base and V by 1 base; bases with no gene match: 4. The CDR3 has 16 residues. The germline gives CDR1 MGHDK, CDR2 SYGVNS. CDR3 sequence (DNA): TGTGCCAGCAGTGAATGGGGGACAGGGTCGAACACTGAAGCTTTCTTT. As protein: CASSEWGTGSNTEAFF.

In its sample, this clone was seen a few times. The V and J genes are TRBV10-1 and TRBJ2-7; D gene unclear. CDR3 length: 12 residues. Germline V gene sequence: CDR1 WNHNN, CDR2 SYGVQD (reference sequence). With 2 bases removed from V and 5 bases from J, the gap between germline ends came to 7 bases. DNA for the CDR3: TGCGCCAGCAGTGAGACATTAGACGAGCAGTACTTC. Protein: CASSETLDEQYF.

V is TRBV27 and J is TRBJ1-1, with a tentative D call TRBD1 (6 bases). CDR3 size: 19 residues. V lost 0 bases to trimming and J lost 3 bases, with 23 bases between them. Germline-derived CDR1 and CDR2 are MNHEY and SMNVEV (reference sequence). The CDR3 here is CASSLSKPGGAVKDTEAFF. The CDR3 region has the DNA TGTGCCAGCAGTTTATCAAAACCGGGGGGCGCGGTAAAGGACACTGAAGCTTTCTTT.

This clone was seen only once. The chain is built from TRBV21-1 and TRBJ1-1; TRBD1, the D gene given by the table, was not confirmed from the DNA. TRBV21-1 counts as a pseudogene. There are 17 residues in the CDR3. In DNA, the CDR3 is TGTGCCAGCAGCCCTCCAGGATGGGGGCCTGCGCAGGTGGTTGATTTCTTT. Translating it yields CASSPPGWGPAQVVDFF.